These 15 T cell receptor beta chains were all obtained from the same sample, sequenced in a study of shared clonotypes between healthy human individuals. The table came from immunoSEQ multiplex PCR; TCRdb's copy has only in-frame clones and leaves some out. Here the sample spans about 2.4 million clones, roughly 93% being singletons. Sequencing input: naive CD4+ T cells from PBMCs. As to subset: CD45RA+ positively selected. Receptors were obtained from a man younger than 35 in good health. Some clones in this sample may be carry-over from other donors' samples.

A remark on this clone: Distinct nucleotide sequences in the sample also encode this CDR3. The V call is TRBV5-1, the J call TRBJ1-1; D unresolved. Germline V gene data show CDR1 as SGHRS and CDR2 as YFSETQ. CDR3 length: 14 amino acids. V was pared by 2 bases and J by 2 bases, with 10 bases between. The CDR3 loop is CASSFSGSNTEAFF. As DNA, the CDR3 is TGCGCCAGCAGCTTTTCGGGCAGTAACACTGAAGCTTTCTTT.

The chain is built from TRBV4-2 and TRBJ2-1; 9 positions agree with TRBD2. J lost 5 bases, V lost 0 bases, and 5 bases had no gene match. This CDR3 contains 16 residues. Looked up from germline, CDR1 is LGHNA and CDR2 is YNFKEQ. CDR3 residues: CASSQDLASGDNEQFF. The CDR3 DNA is TGTGCCAGCAGCCAAGATCTGGCTAGCGGGGACAATGAGCAGTTCTTC.

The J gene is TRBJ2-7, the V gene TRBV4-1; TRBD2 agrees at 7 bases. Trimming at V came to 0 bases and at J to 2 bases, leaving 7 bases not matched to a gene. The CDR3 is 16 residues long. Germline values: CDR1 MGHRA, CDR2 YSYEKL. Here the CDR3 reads CASSQDGGGSPYEQYF. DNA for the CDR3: TGCGCCAGCAGCCAAGATGGAGGCGGGAGTCCCTACGAGCAGTACTTC.

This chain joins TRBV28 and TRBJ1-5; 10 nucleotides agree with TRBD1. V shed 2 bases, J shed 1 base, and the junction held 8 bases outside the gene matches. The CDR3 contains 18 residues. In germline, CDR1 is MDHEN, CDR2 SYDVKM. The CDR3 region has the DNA TGTGCCAGCAGTTTAGGGACAGGGGTACACGAAAGCAATCAGCCCCAGCATTTT. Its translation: CASSLGTGVHESNQPQHF.

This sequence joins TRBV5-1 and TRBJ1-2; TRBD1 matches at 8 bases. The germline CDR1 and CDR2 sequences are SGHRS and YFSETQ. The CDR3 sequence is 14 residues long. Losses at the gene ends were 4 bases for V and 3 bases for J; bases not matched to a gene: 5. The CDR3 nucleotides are TGCGCCAGCAGCGAGACGACAGGGGACTATGGCTACACCTTC. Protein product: CASSETTGDYGYTF.

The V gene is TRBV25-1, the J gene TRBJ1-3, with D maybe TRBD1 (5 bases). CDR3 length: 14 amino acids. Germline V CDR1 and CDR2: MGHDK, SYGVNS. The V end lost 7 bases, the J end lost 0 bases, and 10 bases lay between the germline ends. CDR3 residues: CASTGQYSGNTIYF. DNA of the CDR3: TGTGCCAGCACAGGGCAGTACTCTGGAAACACCATATATTTT.

CDR3 nucleotides: TGTGCCTGGAGTCACTGGACAGGGCCCGGGGCCAACGTCCTGACTTTC. Translated: CAWSHWTGPGANVLTF. J is TRBJ2-6 and V is TRBV30, with TRBD1 identical over 8 bases. Per germline, CDR1 GTSNPN and CDR2 SVGIG (reference sequence). The CDR3 is 16 residues long. V lost 2 bases, J lost 4 bases, and 7 bases stayed unmatched.

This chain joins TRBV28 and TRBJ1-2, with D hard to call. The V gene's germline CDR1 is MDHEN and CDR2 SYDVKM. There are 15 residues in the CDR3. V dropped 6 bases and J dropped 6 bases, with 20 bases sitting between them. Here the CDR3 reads CASSFGPSAKDGYTF. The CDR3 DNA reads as TGTGCCAGCAGCTTTGGGCCCAGCGCGAAGGATGGCTACACCTTC.

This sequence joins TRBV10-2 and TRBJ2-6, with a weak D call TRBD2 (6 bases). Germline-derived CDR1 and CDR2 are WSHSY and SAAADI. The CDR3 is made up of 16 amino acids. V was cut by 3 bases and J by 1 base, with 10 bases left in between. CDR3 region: CASSDPSGSGANVLTF. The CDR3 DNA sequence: TGCGCCAGCAGTGACCCAAGCGGGTCTGGGGCCAACGTCCTGACTTTC.

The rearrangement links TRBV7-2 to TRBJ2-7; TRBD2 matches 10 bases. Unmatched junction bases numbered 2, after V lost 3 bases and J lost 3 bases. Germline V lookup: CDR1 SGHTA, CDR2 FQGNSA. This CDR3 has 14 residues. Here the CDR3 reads CASSFGLAVYEQYF. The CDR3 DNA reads TGTGCCAGCAGCTTCGGACTAGCGGTCTACGAGCAGTACTTC.

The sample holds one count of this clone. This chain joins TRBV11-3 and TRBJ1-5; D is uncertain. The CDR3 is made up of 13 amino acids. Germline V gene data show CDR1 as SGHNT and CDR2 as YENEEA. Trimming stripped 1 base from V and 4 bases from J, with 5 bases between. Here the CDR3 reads CASSLGLNQPQHF. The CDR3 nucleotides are TGTGCCAGCAGCTTAGGGCTTAATCAGCCCCAGCATTTT.

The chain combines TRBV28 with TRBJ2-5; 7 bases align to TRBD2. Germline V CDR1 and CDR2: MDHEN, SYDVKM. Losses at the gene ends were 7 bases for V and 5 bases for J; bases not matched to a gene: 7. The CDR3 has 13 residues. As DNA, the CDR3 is TGTGCCAGCATCCGCGGGGGTAGGGAGACCCAGTACTTC. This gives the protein CASIRGGRETQYF.

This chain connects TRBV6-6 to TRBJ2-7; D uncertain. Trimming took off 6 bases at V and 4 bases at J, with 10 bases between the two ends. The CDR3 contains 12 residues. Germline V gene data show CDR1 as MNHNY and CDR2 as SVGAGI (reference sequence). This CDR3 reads CASSPLRYEQYF. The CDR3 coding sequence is TGTGCCAGCAGCCCCCTTAGGTACGAGCAGTACTTC.

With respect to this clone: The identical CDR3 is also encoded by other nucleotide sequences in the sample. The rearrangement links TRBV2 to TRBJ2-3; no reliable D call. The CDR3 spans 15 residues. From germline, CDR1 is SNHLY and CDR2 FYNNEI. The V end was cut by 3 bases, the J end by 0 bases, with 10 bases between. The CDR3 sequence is CASSEVRSSTDTQYF. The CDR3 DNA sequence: TGTGCCAGCAGTGAGGTGCGGTCGAGCACAGATACGCAGTATTTT.

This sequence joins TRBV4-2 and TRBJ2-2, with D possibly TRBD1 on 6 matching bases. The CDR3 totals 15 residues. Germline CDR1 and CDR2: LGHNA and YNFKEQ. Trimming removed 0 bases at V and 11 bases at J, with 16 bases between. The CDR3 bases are TGTGCCAGCAGCCAAGAGTACAGGGTTCGGAGTGAGCTGTTTTTT. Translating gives CASSQEYRVRSELFF.